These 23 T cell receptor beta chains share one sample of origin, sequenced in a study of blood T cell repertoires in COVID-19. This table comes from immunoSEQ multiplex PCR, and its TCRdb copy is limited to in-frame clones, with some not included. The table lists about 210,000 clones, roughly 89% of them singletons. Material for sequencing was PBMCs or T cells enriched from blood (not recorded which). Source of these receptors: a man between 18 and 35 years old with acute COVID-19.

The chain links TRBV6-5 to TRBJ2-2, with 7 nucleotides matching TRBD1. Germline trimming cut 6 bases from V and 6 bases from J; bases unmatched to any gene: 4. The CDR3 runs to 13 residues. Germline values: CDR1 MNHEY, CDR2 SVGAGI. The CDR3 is CASRDQGAGELFF. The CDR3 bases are TGTGCCAGCAGGGATCAGGGGGCCGGGGAGCTGTTTTTT.

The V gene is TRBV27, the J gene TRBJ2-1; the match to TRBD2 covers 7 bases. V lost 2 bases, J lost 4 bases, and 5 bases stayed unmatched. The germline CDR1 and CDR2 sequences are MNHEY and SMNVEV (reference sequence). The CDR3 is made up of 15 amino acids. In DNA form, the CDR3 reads TGTGCCAGCAGTTTAATGGGACTAAGATACAATGAGCAGTTCTTC. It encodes CASSLMGLRYNEQFF.

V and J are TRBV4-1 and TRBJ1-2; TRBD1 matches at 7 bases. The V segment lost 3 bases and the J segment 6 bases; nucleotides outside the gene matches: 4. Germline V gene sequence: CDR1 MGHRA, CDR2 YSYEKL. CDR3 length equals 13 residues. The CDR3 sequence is CASSQAGGHGYTF. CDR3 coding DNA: TGCGCCAGCAGCCAGGCAGGGGGTCATGGCTACACCTTC.

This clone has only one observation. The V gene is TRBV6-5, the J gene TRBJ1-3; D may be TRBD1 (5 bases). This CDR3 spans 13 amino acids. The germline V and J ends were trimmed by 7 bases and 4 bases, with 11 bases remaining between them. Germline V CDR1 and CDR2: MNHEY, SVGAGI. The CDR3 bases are TGTGCCAGCACCTCTGGGGCGGGAAACACCATATATTTT. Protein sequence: CASTSGAGNTIYF.

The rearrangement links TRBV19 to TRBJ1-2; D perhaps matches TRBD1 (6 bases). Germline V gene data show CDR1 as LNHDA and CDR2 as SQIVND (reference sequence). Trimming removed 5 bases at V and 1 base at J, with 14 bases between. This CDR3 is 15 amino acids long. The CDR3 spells CASSRTELLNYGYTF. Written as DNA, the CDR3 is TGTGCCAGTAGTCGGACAGAGTTACTTAACTATGGCTACACCTTC.

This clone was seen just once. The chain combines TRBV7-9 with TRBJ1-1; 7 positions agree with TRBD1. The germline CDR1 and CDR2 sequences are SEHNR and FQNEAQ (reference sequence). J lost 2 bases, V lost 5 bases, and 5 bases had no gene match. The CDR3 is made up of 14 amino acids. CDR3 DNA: TGTGCCAGCAGCCCGGGACAGCTTAACACTGAAGCTTTCTTT. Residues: CASSPGQLNTEAFF.

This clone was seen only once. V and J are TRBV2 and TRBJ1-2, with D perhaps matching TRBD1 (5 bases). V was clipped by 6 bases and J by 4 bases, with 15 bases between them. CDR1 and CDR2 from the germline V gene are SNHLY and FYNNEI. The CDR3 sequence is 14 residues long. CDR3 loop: CASSGSTQAYGYTF. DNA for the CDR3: TGTGCCAGCAGCGGATCGACACAGGCCTATGGCTACACCTTC.

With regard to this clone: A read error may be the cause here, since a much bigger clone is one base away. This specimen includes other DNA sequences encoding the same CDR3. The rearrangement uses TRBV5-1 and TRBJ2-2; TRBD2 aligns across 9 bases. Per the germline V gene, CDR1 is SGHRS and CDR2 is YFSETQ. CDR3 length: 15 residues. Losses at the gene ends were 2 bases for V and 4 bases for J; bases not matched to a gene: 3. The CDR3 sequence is CASSFSGRGTGELFF. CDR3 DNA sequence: TGCGCCAGCAGCTTTAGCGGGAGAGGCACCGGGGAGCTGTTTTTT.

The CDR3 coding sequence is TGTGCCAGCAGCCTCTCCCGCCTCTCGGGTGAGCAGTTCTTC. Encoded protein: CASSLSRLSGEQFF. V gene TRBV7-2 combines with J gene TRBJ2-1, with D unclear. The germline V and J ends were trimmed by 5 bases and 9 bases, with 17 bases remaining between them. The CDR3 spans 14 residues. The V gene's germline CDR1 is SGHTA and CDR2 FQGNSA.

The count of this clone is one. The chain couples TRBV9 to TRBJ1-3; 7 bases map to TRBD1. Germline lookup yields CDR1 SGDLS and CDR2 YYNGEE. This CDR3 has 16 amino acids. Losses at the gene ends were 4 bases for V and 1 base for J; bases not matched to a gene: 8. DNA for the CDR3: TGTGCCAGCAGCCCACGGACAGGATATTCTGGAAACACCATATATTTT. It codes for CASSPRTGYSGNTIYF.

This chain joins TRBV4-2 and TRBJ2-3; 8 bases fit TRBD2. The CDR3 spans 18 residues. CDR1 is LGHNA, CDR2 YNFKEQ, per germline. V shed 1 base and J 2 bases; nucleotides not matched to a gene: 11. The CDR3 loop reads CASSQGTGGRSLTDTQYF. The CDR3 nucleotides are TGTGCCAGCAGCCAAGGAACGGGGGGGAGGTCCCTCACAGATACGCAGTATTTT.

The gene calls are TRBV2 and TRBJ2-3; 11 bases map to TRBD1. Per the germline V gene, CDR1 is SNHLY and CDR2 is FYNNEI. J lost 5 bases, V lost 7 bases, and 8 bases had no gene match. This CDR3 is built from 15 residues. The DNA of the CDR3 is TGTGCCAGCAATTACGGACAGGGGGCATTAGATACGCAGTATTTT. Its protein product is CASNYGQGALDTQYF.

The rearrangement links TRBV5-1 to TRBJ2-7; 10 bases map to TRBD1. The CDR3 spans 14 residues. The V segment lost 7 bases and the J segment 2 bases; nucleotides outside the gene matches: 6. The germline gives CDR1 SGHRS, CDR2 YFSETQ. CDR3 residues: CASAWTGGTYEQYF. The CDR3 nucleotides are TGCGCCAGCGCCTGGACAGGGGGGACCTACGAGCAGTACTTC. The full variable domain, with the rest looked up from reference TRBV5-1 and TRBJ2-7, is KAGVTQTPRYLIKTRGQQVTLSCSPISGHRSVSWYQQTPGQGLQFLFEYFSETQRNKGNFPGRFSGRQFSNSRSEMNVSTLELGDSALYLCASAWTGGTYEQYFGPGTRLTVT.

CDR3 in amino acids: CASSLGGLGVQNEQFF. The DNA for the CDR3 is TGTGCCAGCAGCTTAGGCGGGCTAGGAGTCCAAAATGAGCAGTTCTTC. This chain uses TRBV7-2 with TRBJ2-1, with D maybe TRBD2 (5 bases). V was pared by 1 base and J by 7 bases, with 17 bases between. The length of the CDR3 is 16 residues. CDR1 is SGHTA and CDR2 is FQGNSA in the germline V gene.

The CDR3 bases are TGTGCCAGCAGCCAACGGGACAGGGGAAACACCGGGGAGCTGTTTTTT. This encodes CASSQRDRGNTGELFF. The chain combines TRBV14 with TRBJ2-2; 10 bases line up with TRBD1. Germline-derived CDR1 and CDR2 are SGHDN and FVKESK. The CDR3 is 16 amino acids. The ends lost 2 bases at V and 2 bases at J; junction bases unmatched: 2.

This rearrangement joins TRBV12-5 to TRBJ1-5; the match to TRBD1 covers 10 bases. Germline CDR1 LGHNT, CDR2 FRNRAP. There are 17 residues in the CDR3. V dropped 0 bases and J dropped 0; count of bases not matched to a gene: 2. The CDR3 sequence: CASGLVTGGYSNQPQHF. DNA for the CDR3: TGTGCTAGTGGTTTGGTGACAGGGGGCTATAGCAATCAGCCCCAGCATTTT.

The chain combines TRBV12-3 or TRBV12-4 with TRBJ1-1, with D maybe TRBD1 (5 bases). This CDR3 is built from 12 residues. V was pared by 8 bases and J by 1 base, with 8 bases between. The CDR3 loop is CASLRGNTEAFF. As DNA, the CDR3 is TGTGCCAGCCTAAGGGGGAACACTGAAGCTTTCTTT.

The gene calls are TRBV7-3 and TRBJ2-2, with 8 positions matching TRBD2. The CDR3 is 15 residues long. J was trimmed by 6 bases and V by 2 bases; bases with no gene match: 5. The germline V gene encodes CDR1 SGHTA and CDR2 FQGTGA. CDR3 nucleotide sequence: TGTGCCAGCAGCTTAGATGGGACTAGGGCCGGGGAGCTGTTTTTT. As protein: CASSLDGTRAGELFF.

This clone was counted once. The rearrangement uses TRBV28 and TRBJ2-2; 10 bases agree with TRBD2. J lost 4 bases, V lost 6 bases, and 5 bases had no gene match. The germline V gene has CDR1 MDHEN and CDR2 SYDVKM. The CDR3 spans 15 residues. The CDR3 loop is CASSTSGKVTGELFF. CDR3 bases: TGTGCCAGCAGCACTAGCGGGAAAGTCACCGGGGAGCTGTTTTTT.

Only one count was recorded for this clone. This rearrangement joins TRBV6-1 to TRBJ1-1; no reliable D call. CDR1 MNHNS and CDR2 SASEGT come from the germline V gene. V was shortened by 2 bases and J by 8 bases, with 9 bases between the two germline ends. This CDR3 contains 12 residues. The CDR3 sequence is CASSEIEVEAFF. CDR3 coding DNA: TGTGCCAGCAGTGAAATTGAGGTCGAAGCTTTCTTT.

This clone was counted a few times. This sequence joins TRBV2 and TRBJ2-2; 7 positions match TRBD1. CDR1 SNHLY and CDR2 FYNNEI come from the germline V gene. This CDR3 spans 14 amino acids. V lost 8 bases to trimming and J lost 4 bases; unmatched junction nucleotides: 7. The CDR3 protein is CASSGTVSTGELFF. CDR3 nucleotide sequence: TGTGCCAGCTCCGGGACAGTAAGCACCGGGGAGCTGTTTTTT. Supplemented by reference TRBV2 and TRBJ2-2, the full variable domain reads EPEVTQTPSHQVTQMGQEVILRCVPISNHLYFYWYRQILGQKVEFLVSFYNNEISEKSEIFDDQFSVERPDGSNFTLKIRSTKLEDSAMYFCASSGTVSTGELFFGEGSRLTVL.

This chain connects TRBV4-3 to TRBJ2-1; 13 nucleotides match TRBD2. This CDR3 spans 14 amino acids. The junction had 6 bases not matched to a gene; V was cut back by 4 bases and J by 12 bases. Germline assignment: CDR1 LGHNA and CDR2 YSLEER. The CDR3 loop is CASSPGLAGLGQFF. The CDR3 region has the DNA TGCGCCAGCAGCCCGGGACTAGCGGGACTTGGGCAGTTCTTC.

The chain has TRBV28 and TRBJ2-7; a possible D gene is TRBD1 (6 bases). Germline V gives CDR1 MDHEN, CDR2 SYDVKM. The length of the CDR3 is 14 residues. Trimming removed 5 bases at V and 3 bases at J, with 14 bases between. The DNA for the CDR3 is TGTGCCAGCAGTCCGTGGGACACAAACTACGAGCAGTACTTC. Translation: CASSPWDTNYEQYF.